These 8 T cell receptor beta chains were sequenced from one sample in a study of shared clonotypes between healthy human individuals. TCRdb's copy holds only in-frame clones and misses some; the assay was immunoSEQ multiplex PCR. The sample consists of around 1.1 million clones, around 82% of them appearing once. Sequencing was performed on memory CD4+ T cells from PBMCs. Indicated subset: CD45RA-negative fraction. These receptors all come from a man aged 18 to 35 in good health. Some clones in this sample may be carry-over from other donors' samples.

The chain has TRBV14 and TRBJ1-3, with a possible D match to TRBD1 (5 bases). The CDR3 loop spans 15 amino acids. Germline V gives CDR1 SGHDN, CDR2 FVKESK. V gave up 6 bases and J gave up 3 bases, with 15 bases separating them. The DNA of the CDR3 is TGTGCCAGCAGTCGCTACGGGACTGGTGGAAACACCATATATTTT. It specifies CASSRYGTGGNTIYF. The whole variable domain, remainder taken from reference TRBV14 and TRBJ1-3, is EAGVTQFPSHSVIEKGQTVTLRCDPISGHDNLYWYRRVMGKEIKFLLHFVKESKQDESGMPNNRFLAERTGGTYSTLKVQPAELEDSGVYFCASSRYGTGGNTIYFGEGSWLTVV.

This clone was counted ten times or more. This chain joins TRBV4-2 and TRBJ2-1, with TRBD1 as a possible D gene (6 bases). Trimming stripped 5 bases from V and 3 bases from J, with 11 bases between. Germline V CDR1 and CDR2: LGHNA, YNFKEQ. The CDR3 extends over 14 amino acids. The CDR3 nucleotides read TGTGCCAGCAGCGTCAGGGGAATCTACAATGAGCAGTTCTTC. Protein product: CASSVRGIYNEQFF.

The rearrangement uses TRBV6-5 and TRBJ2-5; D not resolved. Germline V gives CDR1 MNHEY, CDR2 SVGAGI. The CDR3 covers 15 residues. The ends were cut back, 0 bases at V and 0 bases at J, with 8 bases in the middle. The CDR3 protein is CASSYSKGYQETQYF. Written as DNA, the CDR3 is TGTGCCAGCAGTTACTCCAAGGGTTACCAAGAGACCCAGTACTTC.

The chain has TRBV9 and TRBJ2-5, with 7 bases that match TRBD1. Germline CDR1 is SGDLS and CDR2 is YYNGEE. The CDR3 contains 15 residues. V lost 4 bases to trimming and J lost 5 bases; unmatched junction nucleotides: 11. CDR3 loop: CASSPTGMSAETQYF. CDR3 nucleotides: TGTGCCAGCAGCCCGACAGGGATGAGTGCGGAGACCCAGTACTTC.

The CDR3 DNA reads TGCGCCAGCAGCTTGGAAGGGCCAGGGGCCTCGAATGAGCAGTTCTTC. Translated, it gives CASSLEGPGASNEQFF. The chain recombines TRBV5-1 with TRBJ2-1; D perhaps matches TRBD1 (6 bases). Trimming removed 0 bases at V and 7 bases at J, with 17 bases between. In germline, CDR1 is SGHRS, CDR2 YFSETQ. The CDR3 has 16 amino acids.

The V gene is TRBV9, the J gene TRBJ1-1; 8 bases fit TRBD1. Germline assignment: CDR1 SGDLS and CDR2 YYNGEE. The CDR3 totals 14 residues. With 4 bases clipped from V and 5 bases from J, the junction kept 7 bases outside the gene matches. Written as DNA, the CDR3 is TGTGCCAGCAGCTCGGACAGGGTAGTAACTGAAGCTTTCTTT. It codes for CASSSDRVVTEAFF.

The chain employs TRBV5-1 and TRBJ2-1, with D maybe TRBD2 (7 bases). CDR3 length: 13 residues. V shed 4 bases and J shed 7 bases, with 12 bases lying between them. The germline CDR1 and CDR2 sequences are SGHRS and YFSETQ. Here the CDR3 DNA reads TGCGCCAGCAGCAGGGGGGGCAGGAATGAGCAGTTCTTC. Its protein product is CASSRGGRNEQFF.

CDR3 loop: CASSLEGLADLHEQFF. CDR3 coding DNA: TGCGCCAGCAGCTTGGAGGGACTAGCGGATCTCCATGAGCAGTTCTTC. V and J are TRBV5-1 and TRBJ2-1; TRBD2 aligns across 11 bases. Germline V gene sequence: CDR1 SGHRS, CDR2 YFSETQ. Losses at the gene ends were 0 bases for V and 8 bases for J; bases not matched to a gene: 7. The CDR3 contains 16 residues.